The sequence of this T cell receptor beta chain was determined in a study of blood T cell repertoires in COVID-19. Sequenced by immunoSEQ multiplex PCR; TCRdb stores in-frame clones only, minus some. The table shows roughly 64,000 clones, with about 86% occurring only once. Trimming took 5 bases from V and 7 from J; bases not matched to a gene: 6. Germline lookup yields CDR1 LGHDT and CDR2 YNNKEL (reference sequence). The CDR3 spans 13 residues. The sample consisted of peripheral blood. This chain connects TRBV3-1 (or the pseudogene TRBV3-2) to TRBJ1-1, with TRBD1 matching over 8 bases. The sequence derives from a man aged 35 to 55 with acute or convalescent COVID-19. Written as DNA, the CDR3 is TGTGCCAGCAGCTCGACAGGGGACTTTGAAGCTTTCTTT. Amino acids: CASSSTGDFEAFF.